This T cell receptor beta chain came from a study of T cell repertoires in aging, cancer and after chemotherapy. Study information: Healthy donor repertoires were recorded over several months to years and showed clear clonal overlap. Whole-study findings and limits: In cancer patients, declining TCR diversity with age involved lost richness and lost evenness.

TCR beta rearrangements were amplified from peripheral blood genomic DNA. Germline lookup yields CDR1 LNHDA and CDR2 SQIVND (reference sequence). The CDR3 spans 14 residues. Between the trimmed V and J ends, which lost 7 bases and 2 bases, there was a span of 15 bases. With regard to this clonotype: What it binds is not known.

TRB rearrangements spanning V, D and J were amplified using mixed TRB-A/B primers. One entry per CDR3 protein, called by TCRdb with MiXCR from the multiplex PCR reads. The repertoire holds thousands of distinct CDR3 sequences, 32% seen once, with less than 4.5% in the top ten. The chain combines TRBV19 with TRBJ2-7, with TRBD1 as a possible D gene (5 bases). Sequencing used blood. This receptor was identified in a human donor in good health. CDR3 protein: CASNPSTATYEQYF. The DNA of the CDR3 is TGTGCCAGTAACCCCTCGACAGCCACCTACGAGCAGTACTTC.